This is a list of T cell receptor beta chains from one sample in a study of T-cell memory formation after mild COVID-19. TCRdb redid the calling of the 5' RACE reads with MiXCR, one entry per CDR3 protein. The sample lists fewer than 200,000 distinct CDR3 sequences, around a sixth occurring once. Specimen: PBMCs or a T cell subset sorted from them (not recorded which). These TCRs come from a man between 18 and 29 years old who had mild COVID-19 (a few samples of this study predate the infection). Cell type and time point are not known. The CDR3 runs from the conserved cysteine through the conserved F or W. The size of a clone is reported for some rows only, either as once, few or many, or as a class for expanded clones.

TRBV7-2	few	TRBJ1-1	14	CASSKGQWNTEAFF
TRBV7-2	many	TRBJ2-3	18	CASSLEEGVAEPTDTQYF
TRBV20-1	-	TRBJ1-2	13	CSASAASSYGYTF
TRBV5-5	-	TRBJ1-2	14	CASSLAGTVYGYTF
TRBV25-1	-	TRBJ1-5	15	CASYAIGSANQPQHF
TRBV3-1	few	TRBJ2-2	15	CASSQVGGLTGELFF
TRBV15	-	TRBJ1-5	17	CATSRPQSSYSNQPQHF
TRBV18	few	TRBJ1-2	16	CASSPGTGPRTYGYTF
TRBV7-8	few	TRBJ1-2	15	CASSFSGGVPYGYTF
TRBV4-3	few	TRBJ1-1	15	CASSRTPAGGIEAFF
TRBV7-2	few	TRBJ2-7	16	CASSTGLAGVGYEQYF
TRBV19	-	TRBJ2-1	14	CASSIDGGFNEQFF
TRBV4-3	-	TRBJ2-5	14	CASSQGPVRETQYF
TRBV4-2	-	TRBJ1-2	16	CASSQEAGQRNYGYTF
TRBV20-1	many	TRBJ1-2	11	CSARDNYGYTF
TRBV7-2	few	TRBJ2-1	15	CASTLWGGARLEQFF
TRBV7-2	many	TRBJ2-3	15	CASSGGQEGRDTQYF
TRBV20-1	few	TRBJ2-7	15	CSARPYRGRPYEQYF
TRBV7-2	few	TRBJ2-3	15	CASRRPATSTDTQYF
TRBV4-1	few	TRBJ1-6	14	CASSLQGPNSPLHF
TRBV5-1	many	TRBJ2-7	13	CASSTGQAGEQYF
TRBV7-9	many	TRBJ2-3	15	CASSSRAEGGDTQYF
TRBV5-1	-	TRBJ2-1	13	CASSRGTYNEQFF
TRBV20-1	-	TRBJ2-1	11	CSAATTAEQFF
TRBV6-1	-	TRBJ1-1	13	CASSEEEGTEAFF
TRBV12-3/TRBV12-4	-	TRBJ2-1	16	CASSSTGGWVRNEQFF
TRBV29-1	-	TRBJ2-3	14	CSAFGTGGSGTQYF
TRBV29-1	few	TRBJ1-2	12	CSVQGVGYGYTF
TRBV12-3/TRBV12-4	once	TRBJ1-5	16	CASSLKRIYSNQPQHF
TRBV20-1	-	TRBJ1-6	12	CSARLPNSPLHF
TRBV5-1	few	TRBJ1-6	14	CASSWPGGDSPLHF
TRBV20-1	few	TRBJ2-1	14	CSRGPRHSNNEQFF
TRBV6-2/TRBV6-3	-	TRBJ2-3	16	CASSHSREGGTDTQYF
TRBV2	-	TRBJ1-2	15	CASSLGPGGGYGYTF
TRBV18	-	TRBJ1-6	14	CASSSRQGNSPLHF
TRBV11-2	-	TRBJ1-1	14	CASRSRGMNTEAFF
TRBV5-4	few	TRBJ1-1	15	CASSPSQTEHTEAFF
TRBV7-2	few	TRBJ2-7	14	CASSLGRVSYEQYF
TRBV18	few	TRBJ1-1	11	CASSPSTGEVF
TRBV5-1	-	TRBJ2-5	15	CASSLPSGAGETQYF
TRBV4-3	-	TRBJ1-6	14	CASSQGQGDSPLHF
TRBV11-2	few	TRBJ1-1	13	CASSSAPNTEAFF
TRBV4-3	-	TRBJ2-3	16	CASSQGSGGGTDTQYF
TRBV11-2	few	TRBJ2-5	15	CASSPPVRSQETQYF
TRBV11-3	few	TRBJ2-2	14	CASSFDRSTGELFF
TRBV19	-	TRBJ2-5	12	CASASSGETQYF
TRBV5-1	many	TRBJ2-1	14	CASSSGTGGNEQFF
TRBV12-3/TRBV12-4	-	TRBJ1-2	12	CASMRGARGYTF
TRBV20-1	-	TRBJ2-5	13	CSARLRTPETQDF
TRBV28	few	TRBJ1-1	12	CASTLIRGEAFF
TRBV5-1	few	TRBJ2-3	15	CASRRDGGSTDTQYF
TRBV4-2	-	TRBJ2-2	15	CASSPRDRDTGELFF
TRBV5-1	-	TRBJ1-1	14	CASSDRSGAGEAFF
TRBV27	few	TRBJ2-7	14	CASKRSPGSYEQYF
TRBV15	once	TRBJ2-1	16	CATSRDRAGNYNEQFF